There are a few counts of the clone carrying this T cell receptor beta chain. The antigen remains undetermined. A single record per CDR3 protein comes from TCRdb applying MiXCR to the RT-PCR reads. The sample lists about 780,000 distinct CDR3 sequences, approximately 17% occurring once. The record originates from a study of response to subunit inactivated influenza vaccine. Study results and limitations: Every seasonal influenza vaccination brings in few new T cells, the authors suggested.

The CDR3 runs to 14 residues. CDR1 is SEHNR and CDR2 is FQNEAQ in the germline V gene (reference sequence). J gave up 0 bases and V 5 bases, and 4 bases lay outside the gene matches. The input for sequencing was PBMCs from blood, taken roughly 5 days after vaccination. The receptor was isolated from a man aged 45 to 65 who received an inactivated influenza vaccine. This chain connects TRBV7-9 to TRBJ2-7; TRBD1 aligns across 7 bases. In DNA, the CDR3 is TGTGCCAGCAGCGGGACAGCGAGCTCCTACGAGCAGTACTTC. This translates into CASSGTASSYEQYF.